This TCR beta chain was identified during a study of OX40 agonist ivuxolimab in advanced cancers. Background on the study: Dose-escalation patients' cancers were hepatocellular carcinoma, melanoma, renal cell or head and neck cancer.

Produced via immunoSEQ multiplex PCR; TCRdb's table is partial and in-frame only. The sample consists of about 68,000 clones, 75% to 95% of them appearing once. A word on this clone: Its specificity is unknown.

Overall study findings and caveats: With doses of 0.1 to 3.0 mg/kg, CD4+ and CD8+ blood T cells had undergone clonal expansion by week 6.

Germline-derived CDR1 and CDR2 are SNHLY and FYNNEI. CDR3 length equals 18 residues. Trimming cost V 6 bases and J 2 bases; bases outside gene matches: 11. The chain uses TRBV2 and TRBJ2-2; 11 bases map to TRBD2. This specimen was CD4+ or CD8+ T cells sorted from blood, taken in a trial of the OX40 agonist ivuxolimab. The receptor was isolated from an adult with an advanced solid tumor such as melanoma, head and neck, liver or kidney cancer. In DNA, the CDR3 is TGTGCCAGCAGAGAGGGGGCCGGGACTAGCGGTAACACCGGGGAGCTGTTTTTT. This translates into CASREGAGTSGNTGELFF. Using reference TRBV2 and TRBJ2-2 for the parts outside the CDR3, the full variable domain is EPEVTQTPSHQVTQMGQEVILRCVPISNHLYFYWYRQILGQKVEFLVSFYNNEISEKSEIFDDQFSVERPDGSNFTLKIRSTKLEDSAMYFCASREGAGTSGNTGELFFGEGSRLTVL.